There are a few counts of the clone carrying this T cell receptor (beta chain). Its antigen is undetermined. This record belongs to a study of blood T cells in healthy people across ages. Combining a sample-barcoded 5' primer with a J-beta primer mix, a second PCR ran for 7 to 11 cycles. With 12 random nucleotides, a template-switch adaptor tagged each individual cDNA molecule. One entry per CDR3 protein, called by TCRdb with MiXCR from the 5' RACE reads. The sample yields about 680,000 distinct CDR3 sequences, roughly 49% seen once. Per germline, CDR1 SGHAT and CDR2 FQNNGV. The CDR3 extends over 15 amino acids. V was pared by 3 bases and J by 4 bases, with 14 bases between. Study-wide findings and caveats: Investigators viewed diversity estimates from one million T cells as underestimates, the study reported.

Sequenced: blood. The TCR comes from a woman aged 55-69 years in good health. V usage is TRBV11-2 and J usage is TRBJ2-3; D remains unclear. The CDR3 here is CASSLAPPKADTQYF. The CDR3 DNA sequence: TGTGCCAGCAGCTTGGCCCCACCGAAGGCAGATACGCAGTATTTT. The full variable domain, with the rest looked up from reference TRBV11-2 and TRBJ2-3, is EAGVAQSPRYKIIEKRQSVAFWCNPISGHATLYWYQQILGQGPKLLIQFQNNGVVDDSQLPKDRFSAERLKGVDSTLKIQPAKLEDSAVYLCASSLAPPKADTQYFGPGTRLTVL.